These 5 T cell receptor beta chains share one sample of origin, sequenced in a study of CD8+CD57+ T cells in acquired aplastic anemia. According to the study, genomic DNA was the template for TCR beta VDJ and CDR3 profiling. MiXCR, applied by TCRdb to the reads, yields one record per CDR3 protein. Of hundreds of thousands of distinct CDR3 sequences detected, about 70% appear once; the ten largest clones hold less than 4%. Sequences were obtained from sorted CD4+, CD8+, or CD8+CD57+ T cells (not recorded which) from PBMCs. The receptors shown here come from a human donor in good health, serving as a control.

V is TRBV10-3 and J is TRBJ1-2, with D unclear. The CDR3 totals 12 residues. Germline V gene sequence: CDR1 ENHRY, CDR2 SYGVKD. The V gene lost 7 bases and the J gene lost 12 bases, with 18 bases spanning the gap. In DNA form, the CDR3 reads TGTGCCATCACTAGTGAGCGCCAAGCAGACACCTTC. Protein product: CAITSERQADTF.

As concerns this clonotype: Being one base from a much bigger clone, this may be a read error. The chain employs TRBV4-2 and TRBJ2-5; D is perhaps TRBD1 (6 bases). Germline assignment: CDR1 LGHNA and CDR2 YNFKEQ. CDR3 length: 17 amino acids. The CDR3 coding sequence is TGTGCCAGCAACCAAGATACGGCAGGGGATTTGGGAGAGACCCAGTACTTC. It translates to CASNQDTAGDLGETQYF.

As regards this clonotype: An end of the junction differs from the germline gene, which may be a read error. CDR3 in DNA: TGTGCCAGCAAACAGGGACGCCTGGGGACCCAGTACTTC. Translation gives CASKQGRLGTQYF. The rearrangement uses TRBV5-1 and TRBJ2-5; weak D call: TRBD1 (6 bases). Looked up from germline, CDR1 is SGHRS and CDR2 is YFSETQ. The CDR3 covers 13 residues.

Comments on this clonotype: At one end, the junction sequence differs from germline, possibly due to a read error. The chain uses TRBV12-3 or TRBV12-4 and TRBJ2-1; D might be TRBD1 or TRBD2, each matching 6 bases. This CDR3 has 14 residues. The CDR3 loop reads CAGRRDTAYNEQFF. Here the CDR3 DNA reads TGTGCCGGCAGGAGGGACACGGCCTACAATGAGCAGTTCTTC.

The CDR3 sequence is CSVGQGASGYTF. CDR3 nucleotide sequence: TGCAGCGTGGGACAGGGGGCTAGCGGCTACACCTTC. The chain joins TRBV29-1 to TRBJ1-2, with 12 bases that match TRBD1. V was pared by 6 bases and J by 8 bases, with 4 bases of the junction left unmatched. The CDR3 length is 12 residues. Germline V gene data show CDR1 as SQVTM and CDR2 as ANQGSEA.